This T cell receptor (beta chain) was obtained from a study of shared clonotypes between healthy human individuals. Only in-frame clones appear in the TCRdb table, and some are missing; sequencing was by immunoSEQ multiplex PCR. The sample lists about 1.5 million clones, under 99% occurring once. The CDR3 length is 15 residues. Trimming left V 1 base short and J 1 base short, with 8 bases between. CDR1 SGHNT and CDR2 YYREEE come from the germline V gene (reference sequence). With regard to this clone: Its target is not known.

Study-wide points: Across subsets, estimated richness was generally greater for naive than for memory populations. Sharing across a few donors was seen in around 5% of naive CD4 clonotypes. Clonotypes shared by all four sorted-subset donors had higher generation probabilities than non-shared clonotypes.

Splitting of CD4+ cells produced CD45RA+ naive and CD45RA-negative memory subsets. This receptor was obtained from a man aged 25-45 years in good health. The chain employs TRBV5-4 and TRBJ2-2; perhaps TRBD2 as D (5 bases). The specimen sequenced was naive CD4+ T cells sorted from blood. Subset defined: CD45RA+ positively selected. The CDR3 DNA reads TGTGCCAGCAGCTTGTTTGCGGGGAACACCGGGGAGCTGTTTTTT. Translating it yields CASSLFAGNTGELFF.